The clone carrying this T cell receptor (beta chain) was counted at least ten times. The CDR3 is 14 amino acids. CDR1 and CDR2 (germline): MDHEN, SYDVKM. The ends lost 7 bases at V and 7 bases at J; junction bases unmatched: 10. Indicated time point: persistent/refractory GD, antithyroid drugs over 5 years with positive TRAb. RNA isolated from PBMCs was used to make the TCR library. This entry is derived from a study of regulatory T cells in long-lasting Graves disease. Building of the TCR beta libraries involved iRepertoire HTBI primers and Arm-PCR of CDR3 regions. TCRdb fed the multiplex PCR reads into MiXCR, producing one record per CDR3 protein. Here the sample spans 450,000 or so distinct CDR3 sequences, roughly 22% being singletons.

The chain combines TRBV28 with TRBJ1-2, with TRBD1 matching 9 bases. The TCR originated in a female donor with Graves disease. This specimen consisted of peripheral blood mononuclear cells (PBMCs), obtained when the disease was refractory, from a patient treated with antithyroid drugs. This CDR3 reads CASILGQGISGYTF. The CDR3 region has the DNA TGTGCCAGCATCCTGGGACAGGGTATCTCTGGCTACACCTTC.